This TCR beta chain appears in the sequencing data of a study of early T cells in non-severe SARS-CoV-2 infection. The overall study: Chains were unpaired, as sequencing was done on bulk RNA from unsorted whole blood.

The table lists this clonotype with many counts. Antigen specificity is unknown. Study-wide results and caveats: Comparison of clonotypes with VDJdb favored anti-spike CD8 responses while missing private and CD4 specificities.

Researchers attached unique molecular identifiers to individual cDNA molecules. MiXCR, applied by TCRdb to the 5' RACE reads, yields one record per CDR3 protein. The sample consists of some 53,000 distinct CDR3 sequences, around 8% of them appearing once. Germline assignment: CDR1 SGHDT and CDR2 YYEEEE. The V gene end was trimmed by 3 bases and the J gene end by 10 bases; junction bases not matched to a gene: 11. The CDR3 is made up of 15 amino acids. This clonotype originated in an adult who was a healthcare worker with PCR-confirmed SARS-CoV-2 infection or an uninfected control (not recorded which). Sequenced input: whole blood. The V and J genes are TRBV5-6 and TRBJ2-1; 9 bases map to TRBD2. CDR3 sequence (DNA): TGTGCCAGCAGCTCCCTTAGCGGGGGCAAAGAGGAGCAGTTCTTC. This gives the protein CASSSLSGGKEEQFF. Based on the CDR3 plus reference TRBV5-6 and TRBJ2-1, the full variable domain is DAGVTQSPTHLIKTRGQQVTLRCSPKSGHDTVSWYQQALGQGPQFIFQYYEEEERQRGNFPDRFSGHQFPNYSSELNVNALLLGDSALYLCASSSLSGGKEEQFFGPGTRLTVL.